The T cell receptor (beta chain) described here comes from a study of early T cells in non-severe SARS-CoV-2 infection. Trimming took 4 bases from V and 5 from J, leaving 14 bases between them. CDR1 is SNHLY, CDR2 FYNNEI, per germline. This CDR3 has 14 amino acids. MiXCR was run by TCRdb on the 5' RACE reads, yielding one entry per CDR3 protein. The profile shows fewer than 75,000 distinct CDR3 sequences, around 19% of them singletons. This clonotype was observed a few times. The J gene is TRBJ1-1, the V gene TRBV2, with D maybe TRBD1 (5 bases). The sequence came from an adult who was a healthcare worker with PCR-confirmed SARS-CoV-2 infection or an uninfected control (not recorded which). Sequences were derived from whole blood, sampled at baseline. CDR3 sequence reads: CASSVWQGYTEAFF. CDR3 nucleotide sequence: TGTGCCAGCAGTGTTTGGCAGGGCTATACTGAAGCTTTCTTT.